This T cell receptor beta chain stems from a study of blood T cell repertoires in COVID-19. CDR1 is MNHEY and CDR2 is SVGEGT in the germline V gene. CDR3 size: 13 residues. V was clipped by 4 bases and J by 4 bases, with 10 bases between them. Measured with immunoSEQ multiplex PCR; TCRdb has only the in-frame clones, and not every one. The repertoire holds around 120,000 clones, about 92% seen once, with approximately 3.5% in the top ten. Sequenced: peripheral blood. This TCR came from a man aged 45 to 65 with active COVID-19. This chain joins TRBV6-2 or TRBV6-3 and TRBJ1-2; a weak D match, TRBD1 (6 bases). DNA of the CDR3: TGTGCCAGCAGTTGGACAGCGATCTATGGCTACACCTTC. This encodes CASSWTAIYGYTF.